These 9 T cell receptor beta chains were all obtained from the same sample, sequenced in a study of Ad26.COV2.S vaccination and SARS-CoV-2 variants. Noted treatment: 15 to 20 received Ad26.COV2.S at low or high dose, single or two shots; 5 received placebo; per-sample allocation not given. Following the first vaccine or placebo injection, samples were taken on day 63. The protocol was immunoSEQ multiplex PCR, while the TCRdb copy is restricted to in-frame clones and leaves out a portion. Of 330,000 or so clones in the sample, roughly nine tenths were seen once. Source: peripheral blood, taken in a trial of Ad26.COV2.S vaccine versus placebo. The origin of the receptors is a person between 18 and 65 years old who received the Ad26.COV2.S COVID-19 vaccine or a placebo.

The rearrangement joins TRBV18 to TRBJ1-2; TRBD1 matches 7 bases. The germline V gene has CDR1 KGHSH and CDR2 LQKENI. The CDR3 runs to 16 residues. Trimming cost V 0 bases and J 7 bases; bases outside gene matches: 11. CDR3 bases: TGTGCCAGCTCACCACCGGGGGTCAAGGGGGCGAGTGGCTACACCTTC. Translation: CASSPPGVKGASGYTF.

The V call is TRBV7-9, the J call TRBJ1-1, with TRBD1 as a possible D gene (6 bases). This CDR3 has 15 amino acids. Per germline, CDR1 SEHNR and CDR2 FQNEAQ (reference sequence). Trimming took off 5 bases at V and 3 bases at J, with 16 bases between the two ends. The CDR3 DNA follows: TGTGCCAGCAGCGTCCCCAGGGGTCCCTACACTGAAGCTTTCTTT. Translated, it gives CASSVPRGPYTEAFF. Drawing the rest from reference TRBV7-9 and TRBJ1-1, the complete variable domain is DTGVSQNPRHKITKRGQNVTFRCDPISEHNRLYWYRQTLGQGPEFLTYFQNEAQLEKSRLLSDRFSAERPKGSFSTLEIQRTEQGDSAMYLCASSVPRGPYTEAFFGQGTRLTVV.

The chain employs TRBV2 and TRBJ1-4; D ambiguous. Germline assignment: CDR1 SNHLY and CDR2 FYNNEI. Trimming removed 7 bases at V and 4 bases at J, with 13 bases between. The CDR3 covers 14 residues. This CDR3 reads CASIIGLHNEKLFF. The CDR3 nucleotides are TGTGCCAGCATAATTGGACTCCATAATGAAAAACTGTTTTTT.

This chain joins TRBV6-2 or TRBV6-3 and TRBJ2-3; 15 bases agree with TRBD2. V shed 6 bases, J shed 0 bases, and the junction held 10 bases outside the gene matches. The V gene's germline CDR1 is MNHEY and CDR2 SVGEGT. The CDR3 is 19 residues long. CDR3 sequence (DNA): TGTGCCAGCAGCCGCCCGACCGGACTAGCGGGAGGGAGCACAGATACGCAGTATTTT. It yields the protein CASSRPTGLAGGSTDTQYF.

The rearrangement links TRBV12-3 or TRBV12-4 to TRBJ2-1; D gene ambiguous. Trimming pared 7 bases from V and 2 bases from J, leaving 6 bases between. The CDR3 is 12 amino acids. The CDR3 here is CASTLAYNEQFF. CDR3 bases: TGTGCCAGCACCCTAGCCTACAATGAGCAGTTCTTC.

The chain employs TRBV24-1 and TRBJ1-1, with D uncertain. The germline V gene encodes CDR1 KGHDR and CDR2 SFDVKD. Trimming left V 4 bases short and J 0 bases short, with 11 bases between. This CDR3 has 15 residues. The CDR3 bases are TGTGCCACCAGTGAACCACAGCGCCTGAACACTGAAGCTTTCTTT. Its protein is CATSEPQRLNTEAFF.

This rearrangement joins TRBV28 to TRBJ1-5; D not resolved. Germline values: CDR1 MDHEN, CDR2 SYDVKM. CDR3 size: 20 residues. Trimming removed 3 bases from V and 0 bases from J, with 24 bases in between. CDR3 in DNA: TGTGCCAGCAGTTTCCCGACGGAACCTTCAAGACCGAGTAGCAATCAGCCCCAGCATTTT. It is translated as CASSFPTEPSRPSSNQPQHF.

This clone counts as medium-sized. V gene TRBV7-2 combines with J gene TRBJ1-6; 7 nucleotides match TRBD1. V lost 1 base, J lost 6 bases, and 9 bases stayed unmatched. Germline assignment: CDR1 SGHTA and CDR2 FQGNSA. The CDR3 has 17 amino acids. CDR3: CASSLGQGGFVNSPLHF. The CDR3 DNA is TGTGCCAGCAGCTTAGGACAGGGTGGATTTGTTAATTCACCCCTCCACTTT. The complete variable domain, with remaining parts taken from reference TRBV7-2 and TRBJ1-6, reads GAGVSQSPSNKVTEKGKDVELRCDPISGHTALYWYRQSLGQGLEFLIYFQGNSAPDKSGLPSDRFSAERTGGSVSTLTIQRTQQEDSAVYLCASSLGQGGFVNSPLHFGNGTRLTVT.

In this sample, this clone turned up once. This chain links TRBV6-2 or TRBV6-3 with TRBJ2-2, with no clear D. The CDR3 spans 13 residues. Deletions cut 2 bases from V and 4 bases from J, with 5 bases between. CDR1 and CDR2 (germline): MNHEY, SVGEGT. Here the CDR3 reads CASSYGSTGELFF. CDR3 nucleotides: TGTGCCAGCAGTTACGGGTCCACCGGGGAGCTGTTTTTT.